This T cell receptor beta chain was found in a study of blood T cell repertoires in COVID-19. As processed by the authors: Reference gene primer amplification gave estimated nucleated cell counts. Profiled with immunoSEQ multiplex PCR; TCRdb holds only in-frame clones, not every one. Clonal size and the V and J genes are those of that table, whereas D and trimming came from the DNA. The sample contains 300,000 to 350,000 clones, under 95% of which appear only once. Sequencing was performed on peripheral blood. The sequence was collected from a woman under 30 who had recovered from COVID-19.

The CDR3 coding sequence is TGTGCCACCAGTGATTTGTGGACAGCTTATGGCTACACCTTC. It specifies CATSDLWTAYGYTF. This rearrangement joins TRBV24-1 to TRBJ1-2, with TRBD1 as a possible D gene (6 bases). Per the germline V gene, CDR1 is KGHDR and CDR2 is SFDVKD. Trimming shortened V by 0 bases and J by 5 bases, and 9 bases separated the two germline ends. The CDR3 runs 14 residues.